The 14 T cell receptor beta chains below come from one sample, sequenced in a study of Graves' ophthalmopathy and Graves' hyperthyroidism. Amplification from RNA transcripts yielded the TCR beta CDR3 regions. The library came from an HTBI-primed first-round RT-PCR and a second-round multiplex PCR. TCRdb itself ran the multiplex PCR reads through MiXCR, one entry per CDR3 protein. The sample yields 450,000 to 600,000 distinct CDR3 sequences, 35% to 40% seen once. The sequenced material came from peripheral blood or thyroid tissue (not recorded which). Every receptor here comes from an adult man with Graves' hyperthyroidism.

The chain combines TRBV7-9 with TRBJ2-7; D is unresolved. V was clipped by 2 bases and J by 2 bases, with 13 bases between them. The CDR3 consists of 15 residues. CDR1 and CDR2 from the germline V gene are SEHNR and FQNEAQ (reference sequence). CDR3 in DNA: TGTGCCAGCAGCTTACGGGCCACTGGGACCTACGAGCAGTACTTC. This gives the protein CASSLRATGTYEQYF.

The genes are TRBV19 and TRBJ2-7; 8 bases agree with TRBD1. The junction had 16 bases not matched to a gene; V was cut back by 6 bases and J by 3 bases. Per germline, CDR1 LNHDA and CDR2 SQIVND (reference sequence). The length of the CDR3 is 17 residues. As DNA, the CDR3 is TGTGCCAGTAGCGAGGAAAACATGGACAGGGACCTCTACGAGCAGTACTTC. This gives the protein CASSEENMDRDLYEQYF.

This clonotype has a handful of counts. One end of the junction is discordant with germline, which a read error may explain. The rearrangement uses TRBV10-3 and TRBJ2-7; D might be TRBD1 (5 bases). Germline loops: CDR1 ENHRY, CDR2 SYGVKD. The CDR3 runs to 14 residues. CDR3 region: CASSALGRAYEQYF. CDR3 sequence (DNA): TGTGCCAGCAGTGCCTTGGGCAGGGCCTACGAGCAGTACTTC.

This chain links TRBV18 with TRBJ1-2; D gene unclear. The CDR3 runs 12 residues. V was cut by 3 bases and J by 6 bases, with 8 bases left in between. The germline CDR1 and CDR2 sequences are KGHSH and LQKENI. The CDR3 DNA sequence: TGTGCCAGCTCACCTGTGGGGAATGGCTACACCTTC. Residues: CASSPVGNGYTF. Combining the CDR3 with reference TRBV18 and TRBJ1-2 gives the whole variable domain NAGVMQNPRHLVRRRGQEARLRCSPMKGHSHVYWYRQLPEEGLKFMVYLQKENIIDESGMPKERFSAEFPKEGPSILRIQQVVRGDSAAYFCASSPVGNGYTFGSGTRLTVV.

Comment on this clonotype: One end of the junction varies from germline; a read error may be responsible. V usage is TRBV6-5 and J usage is TRBJ1-4; TRBD1 is a possible D gene (5 bases). CDR1 and CDR2 (germline): MNHEY, SVGAGI. This CDR3 contains 13 residues. The CDR3 region is CVSSTGVNEKLFF. CDR3 DNA sequence: TGTGTCAGCAGTACAGGAGTTAATGAAAAACTGTTTTTT.

This clonotype was counted many times. The rearrangement uses TRBV9 and TRBJ1-2, with D unresolved. This CDR3 has 11 amino acids. Germline V gene lookup returns CDR1 SGDLS and CDR2 YYNGEE. Trimming removed 5 bases at V and 8 bases at J, with 10 bases between. CDR3 nucleotides: TGTGCCAGCAGTTCCAGAGGAGGCTACACCTTC. This gives the protein CASSSRGGYTF.

At least ten counts were recorded for this clonotype. J is TRBJ1-2 and V is TRBV2; 10 positions match TRBD1. The V and J ends lost 6 bases and 8 bases, in that order; junction bases with no gene match: 6. This CDR3 comprises 13 residues. The germline V gene encodes CDR1 SNHLY and CDR2 FYNNEI. CDR3 sequence (DNA): TGTGCCAGCAGCATCGGACAGGGGGACGGCTACACCTTC. This translates into CASSIGQGDGYTF.

The chain combines TRBV6-6 with TRBJ2-5, with 9 bases identical to TRBD1. Looked up from germline, CDR1 is MNHNY and CDR2 is SVGAGI (reference sequence). There are 17 residues in the CDR3. With 4 bases clipped from V and 3 bases from J, the junction kept 12 bases outside the gene matches. CDR3 loop: CASSSKSGTGQKETQYF. The CDR3 DNA reads as TGTGCCAGCAGTTCAAAGTCCGGGACAGGGCAAAAAGAGACCCAGTACTTC.

This clonotype was recorded many times. This sequence joins TRBV20-1 and TRBJ2-7; D gene unclear. CDR1 DFQATT and CDR2 SNEGSKA come from the germline V gene (reference sequence). V lost 1 base and J lost 0, with 10 bases in between. This CDR3 is 14 amino acids long. In nucleotides, the CDR3 is TGCAGTGCTAGAGGTATCGGGCGCTCCTACGAGCAGTACTTC. This gives the protein CSARGIGRSYEQYF.

This clonotype was picked up many times. This chain connects TRBV12-3 or TRBV12-4 to TRBJ1-4; 10 bases line up with TRBD1. J was trimmed by 10 bases and V by 6 bases; bases with no gene match: 11. This CDR3 has 15 residues. This CDR3 is CASRYTGTGDAKLFF. As DNA, the CDR3 is TGTGCCAGCAGATACACCGGGACAGGGGATGCAAAACTGTTTTTT.

This clonotype was seen a single time. Given a much more abundant clone one base away, this may be a read error. V usage is TRBV19 and J usage is TRBJ1-2; 7 bases are a match to TRBD1. Germline V gene sequence: CDR1 LNHDA, CDR2 SQIVND (reference sequence). This CDR3 region has 14 residues. CDR3 amino acids: CPSSISGTASGYTF. As DNA, the CDR3 is TGTCCCAGTAGTATCTCGGGGACAGCGAGCGGCTACACCTTC. The variable domain in full, completed from reference TRBV19 and TRBJ1-2, reads DGGITQSPKYLFRKEGQNVTLSCEQNLNHDAMYWYRQDPGQGLRLIYYSQIVNDFQKGDIAEGYSVSREKKESFPLTVTSAQKNPTAFYLCPSSISGTASGYTFGSGTRLTVV.

This clonotype came up many times. The rearrangement links TRBV10-3 to TRBJ2-3; D may be TRBD1 (6 bases). Trimming shortened V by 6 bases and J by 0 bases, and 16 bases separated the two germline ends. The germline V gene has CDR1 ENHRY and CDR2 SYGVKD. This CDR3 region has 16 residues. CDR3 nucleotide sequence: TGTGCCATCAGATCGCGGACAGACCCTAGCACAGATACGCAGTATTTT. Protein: CAIRSRTDPSTDTQYF.

This clonotype has ten or more counts. V and J are TRBV7-2 and TRBJ2-5, with D possibly being TRBD2 (6 bases). CDR1 is SGHTA and CDR2 is FQGNSA in the germline V gene. V was clipped by 1 base and J by 9 bases, with 18 bases between them. The CDR3 totals 15 residues. The CDR3 loop is CASSLGWGERGAQYF. The CDR3 nucleotides are TGTGCCAGCAGCTTAGGGTGGGGGGAGCGTGGGGCCCAGTACTTC. Supplemented by reference TRBV7-2 and TRBJ2-5, the full variable domain reads GAGVSQSPSNKVTEKGKDVELRCDPISGHTALYWYRQSLGQGLEFLIYFQGNSAPDKSGLPSDRFSAERTGGSVSTLTIQRTQQEDSAVYLCASSLGWGERGAQYFGPGTRLLVL.

This clonotype was seen many times. The rearrangement links TRBV7-2 to TRBJ2-5, with D possibly being TRBD2 (6 bases). CDR3 length: 13 amino acids. Germline CDR1 SGHTA, CDR2 FQGNSA. The V gene lost 1 base and the J gene lost 7 bases, with 10 bases spanning the gap. Here the CDR3 DNA reads TGTGCCAGCAGCTTAGAGGGAGGTGCGACCCAGTACTTC. It yields the protein CASSLEGGATQYF.